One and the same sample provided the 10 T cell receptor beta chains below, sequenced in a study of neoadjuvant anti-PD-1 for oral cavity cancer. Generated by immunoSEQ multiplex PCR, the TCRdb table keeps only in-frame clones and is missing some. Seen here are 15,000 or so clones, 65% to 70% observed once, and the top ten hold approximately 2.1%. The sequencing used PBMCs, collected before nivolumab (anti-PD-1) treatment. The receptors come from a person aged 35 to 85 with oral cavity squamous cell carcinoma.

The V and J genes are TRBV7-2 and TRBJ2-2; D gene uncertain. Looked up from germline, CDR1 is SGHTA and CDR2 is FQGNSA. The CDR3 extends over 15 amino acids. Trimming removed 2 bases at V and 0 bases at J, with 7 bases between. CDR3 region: CASSLYRANTGELFF. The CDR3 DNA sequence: TGTGCCAGCAGCTTATATAGAGCGAACACCGGGGAGCTGTTTTTT.

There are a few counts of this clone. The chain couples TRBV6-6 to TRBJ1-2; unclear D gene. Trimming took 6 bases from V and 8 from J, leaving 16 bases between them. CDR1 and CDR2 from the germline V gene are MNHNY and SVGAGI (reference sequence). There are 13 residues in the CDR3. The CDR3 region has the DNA TGTGCCAGCAGCTCGGACGTACGGTGGGGCTACACCTTC. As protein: CASSSDVRWGYTF.

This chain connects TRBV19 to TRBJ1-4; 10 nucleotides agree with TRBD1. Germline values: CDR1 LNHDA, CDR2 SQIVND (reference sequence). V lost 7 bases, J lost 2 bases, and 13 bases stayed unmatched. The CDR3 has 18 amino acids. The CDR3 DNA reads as TGTGCCAGTATGTCGAGGACAGGGGGACCCCGCACTAATGAAAAACTGTTTTTT. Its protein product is CASMSRTGGPRTNEKLFF.

CDR3: CASSPNSQETQYF. In DNA, the CDR3 is TGTGCCAGCAGCCCAAACTCCCAAGAGACCCAGTACTTC. This chain joins TRBV5-4 and TRBJ2-5; D is unclear. The CDR3 is made up of 13 amino acids. The V end lost 4 bases, the J end lost 1 base, and 8 bases lay between the germline ends. CDR1 is SGHNT, CDR2 YYREEE, per germline (reference sequence).

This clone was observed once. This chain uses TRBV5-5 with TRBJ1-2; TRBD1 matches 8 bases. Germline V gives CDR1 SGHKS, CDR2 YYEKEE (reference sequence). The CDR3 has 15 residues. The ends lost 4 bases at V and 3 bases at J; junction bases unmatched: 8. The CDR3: CASSLSVQGDYGYTF. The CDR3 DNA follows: TGTGCCAGCAGCCTATCTGTACAGGGGGACTATGGCTACACCTTC.

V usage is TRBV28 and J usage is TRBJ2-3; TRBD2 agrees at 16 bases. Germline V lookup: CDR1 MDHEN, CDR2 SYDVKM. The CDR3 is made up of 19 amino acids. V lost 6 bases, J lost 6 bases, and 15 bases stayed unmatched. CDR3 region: CASSPLRGLAGGAQDTQYF. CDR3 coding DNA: TGTGCCAGCAGCCCCTTGAGGGGACTAGCGGGAGGGGCCCAGGATACGCAGTATTTT.

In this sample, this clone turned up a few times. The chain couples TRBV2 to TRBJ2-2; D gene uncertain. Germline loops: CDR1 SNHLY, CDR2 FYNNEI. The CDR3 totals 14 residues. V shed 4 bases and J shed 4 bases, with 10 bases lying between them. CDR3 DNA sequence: TGTGCCAGCAGTGTTCACCCGACCACCGGGGAGCTGTTTTTT. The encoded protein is CASSVHPTTGELFF.

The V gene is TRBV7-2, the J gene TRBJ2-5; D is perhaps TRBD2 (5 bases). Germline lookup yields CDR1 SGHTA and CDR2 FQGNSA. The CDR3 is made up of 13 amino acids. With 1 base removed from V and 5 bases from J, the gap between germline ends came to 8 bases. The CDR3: CASSLVQRETQYF. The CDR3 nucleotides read TGTGCCAGCAGCTTAGTTCAGCGGGAGACCCAGTACTTC.

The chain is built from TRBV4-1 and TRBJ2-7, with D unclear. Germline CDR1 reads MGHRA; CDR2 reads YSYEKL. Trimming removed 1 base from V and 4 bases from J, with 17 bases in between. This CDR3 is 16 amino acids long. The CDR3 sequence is CASSQAEGQSMYEQYF. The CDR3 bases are TGCGCCAGCAGCCAAGCCGAAGGCCAAAGTATGTACGAGCAGTACTTC.

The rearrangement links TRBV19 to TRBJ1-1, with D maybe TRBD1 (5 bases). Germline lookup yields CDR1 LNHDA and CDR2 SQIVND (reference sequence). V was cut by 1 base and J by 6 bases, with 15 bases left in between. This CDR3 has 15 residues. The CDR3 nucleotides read TGTGCCAGTAGTATAGCCCGTTCAGGGTGGGCTGAAGCTTTCTTT. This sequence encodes CASSIARSGWAEAFF.